This TCR beta chain was identified in a study of blood T cell repertoires in COVID-19. About the study: The origin of the acute and convalescent COVID-19 samples was the United States, Italy and Spain. The cDNA or gDNA used as material had been derived from T cells, B-cell-depleted T cells, or PBMCs.

Original methodology: Quantification of nucleated cells was approximated via reference gene primer amplification. TCRdb's table, derived via immunoSEQ multiplex PCR, lists solely in-frame clones and lacks some. Clone size and V and J calls were adopted from that table, with D and trimming inferred from the DNA. The data contain about 100,000 clones, about 88% of them seen just once; the ten biggest clones take up 2.1%. V lost 3 bases and J lost 3; bases outside the gene matches: 5. The CDR3 loop spans 15 amino acids. CDR1 and CDR2 (germline): KGHSH, LQKENI. V and J are TRBV18 and TRBJ2-1; TRBD1 agrees at 7 bases. This TCR derives from a human donor in a cohort sampled during active COVID-19. The sample was peripheral blood. CDR3 amino acids: CASSPRQGVYNEQFF. CDR3 sequence (DNA): TGTGCCAGCTCACCGAGACAGGGTGTCTACAATGAGCAGTTCTTC.